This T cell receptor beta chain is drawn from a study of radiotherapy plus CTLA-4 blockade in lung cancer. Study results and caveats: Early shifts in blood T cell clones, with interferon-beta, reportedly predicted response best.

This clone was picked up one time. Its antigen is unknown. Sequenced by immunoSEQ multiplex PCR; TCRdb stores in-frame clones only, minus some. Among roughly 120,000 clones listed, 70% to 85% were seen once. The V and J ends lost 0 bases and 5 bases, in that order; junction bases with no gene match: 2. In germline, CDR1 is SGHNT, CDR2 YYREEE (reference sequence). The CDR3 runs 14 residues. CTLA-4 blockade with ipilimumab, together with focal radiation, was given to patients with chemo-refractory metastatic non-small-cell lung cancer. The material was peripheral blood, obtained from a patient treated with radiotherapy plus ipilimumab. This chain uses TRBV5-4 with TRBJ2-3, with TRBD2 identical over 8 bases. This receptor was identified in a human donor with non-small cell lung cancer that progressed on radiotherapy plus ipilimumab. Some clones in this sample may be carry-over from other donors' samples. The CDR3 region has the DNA TGTGCCAGCAGCTTGGCGGGGGGGAGAGATACGCAGTATTTT. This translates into CASSLAGGRDTQYF.